This T cell receptor beta chain was captured by sequencing in a study of PD-L1 blockade in urothelial cancer. Here immunoSEQ multiplex PCR was the method, and the copy in TCRdb shows in-frame clones only, minus some. The sample has approximately 46,000 clones, 70% to 90% seen once. This clonotype was obtained from a man in his sixties with urothelial cancer. The material sequenced was PBMCs, taken around atezolizumab (anti-PD-L1) treatment.

CDR3 DNA sequence: TGTGCCTCTCCCGGGACAGGGATAGATACGCAGTATTTT. Translating it yields CASPGTGIDTQYF. This chain uses TRBV30 with TRBJ2-3; TRBD1 matches 9 bases. The V segment lost 7 bases and the J segment 5 bases; nucleotides outside the gene matches: 7. This CDR3 contains 13 residues. The germline V gene encodes CDR1 GTSNPN and CDR2 SVGIG (reference sequence).